The 22 T cell receptor beta chains reported below all come from one sample, sequenced in a study of CD8+ T cells in alopecia areata. Treatment noted: oral pan-JAK inhibitor, 5-10 mg twice daily. Extracted from the samples, RNA was reverse transcribed into cDNA to serve as the sequencing template. Clones were read by immunoSEQ multiplex PCR, and TCRdb kept only the in-frame ones, dropping some. The table records about 160,000 clones, just over 65% of them present only once. This material consisted of CD4+ T cells sorted from blood, taken at week 4, from a patient treated with tofacitinib. Source of these receptors: a human donor with alopecia areata.

This clone was recorded once. The chain couples TRBV7-2 to TRBJ2-7; no firm D call. The germline gives CDR1 SGHTA, CDR2 FQGNSA. The V gene lost 3 bases and the J gene lost 2 bases, with 5 bases spanning the gap. The CDR3 covers 12 residues. CDR3 amino acids: CASSLSPYEQYF. In nucleotides, the CDR3 is TGTGCCAGCAGCTTGTCTCCCTACGAGCAGTACTTC.

This rearrangement joins TRBV30 to TRBJ2-7; a weak D match, TRBD2 (5 bases). Per germline, CDR1 GTSNPN and CDR2 SVGIG (reference sequence). This CDR3 spans 15 amino acids. V lost 4 bases to trimming and J lost 2 bases, with 18 bases between them. Here the CDR3 reads CAWTGRVGMAYEQYF. In nucleotides, the CDR3 is TGTGCCTGGACCGGACGGGTCGGGATGGCCTACGAGCAGTACTTC.

V usage is TRBV5-4 and J usage is TRBJ1-2, with 11 nucleotides matching TRBD1. The CDR3 runs 15 residues. The germline V gene has CDR1 SGHNT and CDR2 YYREEE (reference sequence). Trimming removed 3 bases from V and 3 bases from J; junction bases left unmatched: 4. The CDR3 nucleotides read TGTGCCAGCAGCTCCGGACAGGGGGCGGACTATGGCTACACCTTC. This encodes CASSSGQGADYGYTF.

The chain employs TRBV29-1 and TRBJ2-6, with 9 bases that match TRBD1. The V segment lost 6 bases and the J segment 4 bases; nucleotides outside the gene matches: 13. Germline V CDR1 and CDR2: SQVTM, ANQGSEA. The CDR3 loop spans 17 amino acids. The CDR3 nucleotides read TGCAGCGTGCTGGCGGGACAGGGTTTTTCCGGGGCCAACGTCCTGACTTTC. Translated: CSVLAGQGFSGANVLTF.

The V gene is TRBV7-8, the J gene TRBJ2-3, with 11 positions matching TRBD2. V lost 1 base, J lost 7 bases, and 13 bases stayed unmatched. Germline lookup yields CDR1 SGHVS and CDR2 FQNEAQ. The CDR3 contains 18 residues. The CDR3 here is CASSLGAGLAGRGYTQYF. CDR3 nucleotides: TGTGCCAGCAGCTTAGGAGCCGGACTAGCGGGTCGGGGGTATACGCAGTATTTT.

This clone was recorded only once. This rearrangement joins TRBV12-5 to TRBJ1-5; 8 positions match TRBD1. J lost 0 bases, V lost 7 bases, and 8 bases had no gene match. This CDR3 has 16 residues. Germline lookup yields CDR1 LGHNT and CDR2 FRNRAP. CDR3 sequence: CASAQGAGYSNQPQHF. The CDR3, as DNA: TGTGCTAGTGCTCAGGGGGCCGGTTATAGCAATCAGCCCCAGCATTTT.

This clone was counted a single time. The chain carries TRBV7-2 and TRBJ2-3; D is ambiguous. Germline-derived CDR1 and CDR2 are SGHTA and FQGNSA. The CDR3 is 12 amino acids. The V gene lost 5 bases and the J gene lost 8 bases, with 11 bases spanning the gap. CDR3 protein: CASSPRVGTQYF. The CDR3 DNA reads TGTGCCAGCAGCCCTCGAGTCGGTACGCAGTATTTT.

This clone came up a few times. The chain uses TRBV29-1 and TRBJ1-2; D is uncertain. Deletions cut 4 bases from V and 0 bases from J, with 9 bases between. Germline V gives CDR1 SQVTM, CDR2 ANQGSEA. The CDR3 sequence is 13 residues long. As DNA, the CDR3 is TGCAGCGTTGCACAGACCCCTAACTATGGCTACACCTTC. Its protein is CSVAQTPNYGYTF.

The chain carries TRBV20-1 and TRBJ2-1, with D unclear. V lost 2 bases and J lost 6, with 5 bases in between. Germline V gene lookup returns CDR1 DFQATT and CDR2 SNEGSKA (reference sequence). The CDR3 consists of 11 residues. CDR3 amino acids: CSARRINEQFF. The CDR3 region has the DNA TGCAGTGCTAGACGTATCAATGAGCAGTTCTTC.

The V call is TRBV9, the J call TRBJ1-5, with 8 bases aligning to TRBD1. Trimming took 4 bases from V and 7 from J; bases not matched to a gene: 7. There are 14 residues in the CDR3. The V gene's germline CDR1 is SGDLS and CDR2 YYNGEE. The CDR3 nucleotides read TGTGCCAGCAGCACCGGACAGGGAGGGCAGCCCCAGCATTTT. Translated: CASSTGQGGQPQHF.

This clone has just a few counts. The chain employs TRBV5-1 and TRBJ2-3, with TRBD1 matching over 7 bases. Germline loops: CDR1 SGHRS, CDR2 YFSETQ. CDR3 size: 16 residues. V lost 5 bases, J lost 2 bases, and 11 bases stayed unmatched. CDR3 nucleotide sequence: TGCGCCAGCAGGTCAACACCCGGGACAGTCACAGATACGCAGTATTTT. Translating gives CASRSTPGTVTDTQYF.

The CDR3 sequence: CASSFGLGQETQYF. DNA for the CDR3: TGTGCCAGCAGCTTTGGACTAGGACAAGAGACCCAGTACTTC. The chain has TRBV7-9 and TRBJ2-5, with TRBD2 matching 7 bases. The CDR3 spans 14 residues. Germline CDR1 is SEHNR and CDR2 is FQNEAQ (reference sequence). The V segment lost 3 bases and the J segment 2 bases; nucleotides outside the gene matches: 3.

This chain links TRBV4-2 with TRBJ2-7; possible D gene TRBD2, 6 bases. The CDR3 is 14 residues long. Per the germline V gene, CDR1 is LGHNA and CDR2 is YNFKEQ. V was shortened by 4 bases and J by 1 base, with 11 bases between the two germline ends. CDR3 DNA sequence: TGTGCCAGCAGCCTCACTGGGGGGTCCTACGAGCAGTACTTC. It translates to CASSLTGGSYEQYF.

The rearrangement uses TRBV29-1 and TRBJ1-1; D gene ambiguous. Trimming pared 6 bases from V and 2 bases from J, leaving 10 bases between. Germline V gives CDR1 SQVTM, CDR2 ANQGSEA. The CDR3 covers 12 residues. DNA of the CDR3: TGCAGCGTGATCGGCTTCAACACTGAAGCTTTCTTT. The encoded protein is CSVIGFNTEAFF.

This clone has a handful of counts. The chain links TRBV6-6 to TRBJ1-1; no clear D gene. The CDR3 extends over 12 amino acids. Looked up from germline, CDR1 is MNHNY and CDR2 is SVGAGI (reference sequence). V lost 2 bases and J 3 bases, leaving 4 bases between the germline ends. The CDR3: CASSYGDTEAFF. The CDR3 nucleotides read TGTGCCAGCAGTTACGGGGACACTGAAGCTTTCTTT.

V gene TRBV5-1 combines with J gene TRBJ2-7; 9 bases are a match to TRBD1. V lost 0 bases, J lost 4 bases, and 2 bases stayed unmatched. The CDR3 has 14 residues. Germline V lookup: CDR1 SGHRS, CDR2 YFSETQ. Here the CDR3 reads CASSLDRGPYEQYF. The CDR3 nucleotides read TGCGCCAGCAGCTTGGACAGGGGGCCTTACGAGCAGTACTTC.

In regard to this clone: The junction does not match germline at one end; this may be a read error. The chain recombines TRBV7-6 with TRBJ2-3, with 9 bases matching TRBD2. The CDR3 has 16 amino acids. Germline V gives CDR1 SGHVS, CDR2 FNYEAQ. The CDR3 loop reads CASSLEPSGDTDTQYF. DNA of the CDR3: TGTGCCAGCAGCTTAGAACCTAGCGGGGACACAGATACGCAGTACTTT.

This clone has just a few counts. This chain uses TRBV6-5 with TRBJ1-5; unclear D gene. This CDR3 has 12 residues. V was clipped by 8 bases and J by 4 bases, with 9 bases between them. The germline gives CDR1 MNHEY, CDR2 SVGAGI. In DNA, the CDR3 is TGTGCCAGCCGAAATCCAAATCAGCCCCAGCATTTT. Its translation is CASRNPNQPQHF.

The chain carries TRBV19 and TRBJ1-1; the D is unclear. V shed 8 bases and J shed 0 bases, with 10 bases lying between them. The germline V gene encodes CDR1 LNHDA and CDR2 SQIVND (reference sequence). This CDR3 comprises 13 residues. For the CDR3, the DNA is TGTGCCAGTCTTGGACGGTTGAACACTGAAGCTTTCTTT. This codes for CASLGRLNTEAFF.

A few counts support this clone. The chain carries TRBV29-1 and TRBJ2-1, with D possibly called TRBD1 or TRBD2 (6 bases each). In germline, CDR1 is SQVTM, CDR2 ANQGSEA. The CDR3 has 12 amino acids. Trimming shortened V by 4 bases and J by 8 bases, and 12 bases separated the two germline ends. CDR3 bases: TGCAGCGTTGTTACGGGGGCGGATGAGCAGTTCTTC. Encoded protein: CSVVTGADEQFF.

This chain connects TRBV30 to TRBJ2-2; TRBD1 agrees at 7 bases. The junction had 8 bases not matched to a gene; V was cut back by 0 bases and J by 7 bases. Germline V gene sequence: CDR1 GTSNPN, CDR2 SVGIG (reference sequence). This CDR3 region has 15 residues. CDR3 amino acids: CAWSVGRGRVGELFF. The CDR3 region has the DNA TGTGCCTGGAGTGTAGGAAGGGGGCGCGTCGGGGAGCTGTTTTTT.

V is TRBV6-5 and J is TRBJ2-2; D call uncertain. Germline values: CDR1 MNHEY, CDR2 SVGAGI. The CDR3 spans 12 residues. V lost 7 bases to trimming and J lost 2 bases, with 5 bases between them. CDR3 amino acids: CASTHNTGELFF. Here the CDR3 DNA reads TGTGCCAGCACCCATAACACCGGGGAGCTGTTTTTT.